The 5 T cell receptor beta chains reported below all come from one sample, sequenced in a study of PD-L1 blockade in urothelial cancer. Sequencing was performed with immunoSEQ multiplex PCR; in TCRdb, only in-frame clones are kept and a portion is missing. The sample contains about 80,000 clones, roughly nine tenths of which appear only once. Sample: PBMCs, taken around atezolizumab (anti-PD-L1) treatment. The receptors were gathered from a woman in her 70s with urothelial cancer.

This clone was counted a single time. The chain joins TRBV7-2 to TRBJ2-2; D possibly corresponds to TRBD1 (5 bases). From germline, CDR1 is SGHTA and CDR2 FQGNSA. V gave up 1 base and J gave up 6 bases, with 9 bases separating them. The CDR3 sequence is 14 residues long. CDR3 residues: CASSLVRDAGELFF. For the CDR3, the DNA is TGTGCCAGCAGCTTAGTCAGGGATGCCGGGGAGCTGTTTTTT.

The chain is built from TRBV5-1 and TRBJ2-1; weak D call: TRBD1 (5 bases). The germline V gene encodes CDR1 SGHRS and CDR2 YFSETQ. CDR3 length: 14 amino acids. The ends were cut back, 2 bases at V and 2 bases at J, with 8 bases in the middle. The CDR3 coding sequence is TGCGCCAGCAGCTTCTCACAGGCCTACAATGAGCAGTTCTTC. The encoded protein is CASSFSQAYNEQFF.

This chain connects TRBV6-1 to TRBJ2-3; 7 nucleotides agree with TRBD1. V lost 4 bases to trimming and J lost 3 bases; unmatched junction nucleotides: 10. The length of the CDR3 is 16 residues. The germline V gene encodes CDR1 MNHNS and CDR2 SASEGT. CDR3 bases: TGTGCCAGCAGTGCGATTCACAACAGGGGAACAGATACGCAGTATTTT. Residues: CASSAIHNRGTDTQYF.

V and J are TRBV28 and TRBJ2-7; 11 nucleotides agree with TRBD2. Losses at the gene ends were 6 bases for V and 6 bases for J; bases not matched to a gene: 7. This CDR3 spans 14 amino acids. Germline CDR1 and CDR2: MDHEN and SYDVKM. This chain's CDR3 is CASSIAGGPGEQYF. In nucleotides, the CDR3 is TGTGCCAGCAGCATAGCGGGAGGGCCGGGCGAGCAGTACTTC.

CDR3 DNA: TGTGCCAGCAGCTTAGGTTACGGGACAGGGGCCTACGAGCAGTACTTC. This gives the protein CASSLGYGTGAYEQYF. The chain recombines TRBV7-9 with TRBJ2-7, with 10 nucleotides matching TRBD1. Trimming cost V 1 base and J 2 bases; bases outside gene matches: 5. Germline V gives CDR1 SEHNR, CDR2 FQNEAQ (reference sequence). This CDR3 contains 16 residues.